The T cell receptor beta chain under discussion was sequenced for a study of chemoradiotherapy in HPV16-positive cancers. Broader study findings: During treatment, candidate HPV-specific clones and E7-related motifs expanded in tumor. In HPV16-positive patients, HPV-responsive T-cell expansion tracked better recurrence-free survival.

The CDR3 runs 15 residues. Trimming shortened V by 0 bases and J by 4 bases, and 13 bases separated the two germline ends. The germline V gene has CDR1 SGHKS and CDR2 YYEKEE (reference sequence). To note about this clone: Its specificity is unknown.

Sequenced by immunoSEQ multiplex PCR; TCRdb stores in-frame clones only, minus some. The repertoire includes some 7,200 clones, around nine tenths of them detected once, and 3% to 4% sits in the top ten. The sequences come from tumor tissue, collected from a patient who underwent chemoradiotherapy. The clonotype originates from a human donor with HPV-associated anogenital cancer. The genes are TRBV5-5 and TRBJ1-2; D gene ambiguous. As DNA, the CDR3 is TGTGCCAGCAGCTTGGGTGCTCGGGATTTCTATGGCTACACCTTC. Encoded protein: CASSLGARDFYGYTF. The variable domain in full, completed from reference TRBV5-5 and TRBJ1-2, reads DAGVTQSPTHLIKTRGQQVTLRCSPISGHKSVSWYQQVLGQGPQFIFQYYEKEERGRGNFPDRFSARQFPNYSSELNVNALLLGDSALYLCASSLGARDFYGYTFGSGTRLTVV.